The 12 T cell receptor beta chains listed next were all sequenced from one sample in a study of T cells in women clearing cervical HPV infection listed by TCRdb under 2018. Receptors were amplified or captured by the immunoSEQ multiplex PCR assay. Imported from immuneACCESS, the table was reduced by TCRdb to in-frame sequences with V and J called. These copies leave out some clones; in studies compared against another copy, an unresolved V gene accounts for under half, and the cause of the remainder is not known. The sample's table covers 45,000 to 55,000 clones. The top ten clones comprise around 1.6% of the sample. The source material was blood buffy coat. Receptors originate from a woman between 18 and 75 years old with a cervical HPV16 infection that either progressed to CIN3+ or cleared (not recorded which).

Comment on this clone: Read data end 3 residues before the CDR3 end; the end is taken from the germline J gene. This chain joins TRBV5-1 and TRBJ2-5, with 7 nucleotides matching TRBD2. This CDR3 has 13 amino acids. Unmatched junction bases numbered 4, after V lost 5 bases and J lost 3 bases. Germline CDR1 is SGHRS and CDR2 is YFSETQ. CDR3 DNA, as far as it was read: TGCGCCAGCAGTCGGCTAGCGGAAGAGACC. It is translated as CASSRLAEET. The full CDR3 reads CASSRLAEETQYF.

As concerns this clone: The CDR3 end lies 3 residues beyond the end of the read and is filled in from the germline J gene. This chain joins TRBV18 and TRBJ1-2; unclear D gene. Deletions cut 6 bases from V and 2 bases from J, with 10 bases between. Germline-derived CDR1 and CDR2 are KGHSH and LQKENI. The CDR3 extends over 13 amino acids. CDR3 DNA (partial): TGTGCCAGCTCCCCTAAGAGCAACTATGGC. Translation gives CASSPKSNYG. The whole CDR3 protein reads CASSPKSNYGYTF.

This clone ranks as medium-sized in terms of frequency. The CDR3 DNA, read in part, is TGCAGTGCTAGGGACAGGAGGGAATATCAGCCC. It specifies CSARDRREYQP. The entire CDR3 is CSARDRREYQPQHF. The chain couples TRBV20-1 to TRBJ1-5; TRBD1 matches at 7 bases. Read coverage stops 3 residues before the CDR3 terminus; the germline J gene supplies the remainder. Germline CDR1 DFQATT, CDR2 SNEGSKA (reference sequence). The J segment lost 5 bases and the V segment lost 3 bases, leaving 7 bases of the junction unmatched. This CDR3 spans 14 amino acids.

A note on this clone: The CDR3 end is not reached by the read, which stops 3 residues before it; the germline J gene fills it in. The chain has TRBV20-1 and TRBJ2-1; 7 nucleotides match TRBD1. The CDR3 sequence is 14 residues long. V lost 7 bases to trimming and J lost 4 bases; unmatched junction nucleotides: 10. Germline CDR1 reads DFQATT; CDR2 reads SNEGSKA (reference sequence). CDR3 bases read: TGCAGTGTTTTCATGGACAGGAAATACAATGAG. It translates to CSVFMDRKYNE. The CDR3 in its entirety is CSVFMDRKYNEQFF.

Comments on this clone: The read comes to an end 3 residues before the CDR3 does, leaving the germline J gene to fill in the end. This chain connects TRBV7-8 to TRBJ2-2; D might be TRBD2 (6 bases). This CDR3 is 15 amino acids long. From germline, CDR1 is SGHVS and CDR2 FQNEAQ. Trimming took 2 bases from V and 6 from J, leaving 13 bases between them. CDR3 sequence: CASSLTGGFPGELFF. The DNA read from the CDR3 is TGTGCCAGCAGCTTAACCGGGGGTTTCCCCGGGGAG.

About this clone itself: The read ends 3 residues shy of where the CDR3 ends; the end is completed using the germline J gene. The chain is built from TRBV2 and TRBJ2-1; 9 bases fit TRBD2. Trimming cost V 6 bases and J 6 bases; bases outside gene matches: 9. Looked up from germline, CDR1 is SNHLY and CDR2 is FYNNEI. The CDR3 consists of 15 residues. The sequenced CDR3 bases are TGTGCCAGCAGCAATAGCGGGAGCTTTAGCAATGAG. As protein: CASSNSGSFSNE. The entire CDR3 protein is CASSNSGSFSNEQFF.

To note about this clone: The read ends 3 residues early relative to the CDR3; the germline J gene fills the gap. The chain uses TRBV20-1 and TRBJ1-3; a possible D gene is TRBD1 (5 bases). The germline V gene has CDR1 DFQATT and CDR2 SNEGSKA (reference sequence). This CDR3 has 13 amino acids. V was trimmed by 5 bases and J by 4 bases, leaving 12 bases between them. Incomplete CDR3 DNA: TGCAGTGCTGGGAGGGGTTTCGGAAACACC. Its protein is CSAGRGFGNT. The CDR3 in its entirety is CSAGRGFGNTIYF.

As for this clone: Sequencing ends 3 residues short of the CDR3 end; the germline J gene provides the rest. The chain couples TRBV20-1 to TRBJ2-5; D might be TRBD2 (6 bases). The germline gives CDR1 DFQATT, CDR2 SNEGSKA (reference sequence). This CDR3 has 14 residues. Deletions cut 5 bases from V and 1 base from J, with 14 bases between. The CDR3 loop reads CSAPRGAGQETQYF. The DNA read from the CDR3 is TGCAGTGCTCCCCGCGGGGCCGGCCAAGAGACC.

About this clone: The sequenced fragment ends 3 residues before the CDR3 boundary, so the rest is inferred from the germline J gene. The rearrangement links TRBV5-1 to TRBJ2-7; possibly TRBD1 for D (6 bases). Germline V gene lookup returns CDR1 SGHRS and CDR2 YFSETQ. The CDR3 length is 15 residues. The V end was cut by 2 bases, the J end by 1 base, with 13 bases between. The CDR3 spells CASSFGQHNSYEQYF. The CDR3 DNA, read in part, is TGCGCCAGCAGCTTCGGACAGCATAATTCCTACGAG.

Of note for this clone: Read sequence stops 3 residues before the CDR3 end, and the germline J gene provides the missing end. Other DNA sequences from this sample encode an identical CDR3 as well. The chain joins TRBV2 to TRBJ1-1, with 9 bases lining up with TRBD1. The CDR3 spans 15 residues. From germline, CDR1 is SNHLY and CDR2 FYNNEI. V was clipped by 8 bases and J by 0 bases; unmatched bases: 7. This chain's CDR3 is CASLRQGDLNTEAFF. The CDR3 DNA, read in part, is TGTGCCAGCCTCAGACAGGGGGATTTGAACACTGAA.

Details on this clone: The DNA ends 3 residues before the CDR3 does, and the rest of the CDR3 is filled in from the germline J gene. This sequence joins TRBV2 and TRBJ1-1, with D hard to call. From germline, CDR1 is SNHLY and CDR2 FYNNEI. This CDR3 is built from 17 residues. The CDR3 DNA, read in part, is TGTGCCAGCAGTGAAGCGCAGGTATTGTTGACCCCCACAGAA. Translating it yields CASSEAQVLLTPTE. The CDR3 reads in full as CASSEAQVLLTPTEAFF. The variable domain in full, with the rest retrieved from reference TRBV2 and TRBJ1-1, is EPEVTQTPSHQVTQMGQEVILRCVPISNHLYFYWYRQILGQKVEFLVSFYNNEISEKSEIFDDQFSVERPDGSNFTLKIRSTKLEDSAMYFCASSEAQVLLTPTEAFFGQGTRLTVV.

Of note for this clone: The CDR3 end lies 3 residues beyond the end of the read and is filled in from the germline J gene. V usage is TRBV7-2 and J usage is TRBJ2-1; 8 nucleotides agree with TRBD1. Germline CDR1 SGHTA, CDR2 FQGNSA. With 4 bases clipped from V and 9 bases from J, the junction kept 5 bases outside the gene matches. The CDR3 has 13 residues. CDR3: CASSSQGVGEQFF. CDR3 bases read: TGTGCCAGCAGCTCACAGGGGGTCGGTGAG.